Listed here is a single T cell receptor (beta chain). What it recognizes is unknown. This was the immunoSEQ v3.0 assay at survey level. Generated by immunoSEQ multiplex PCR, the TCRdb table keeps only in-frame clones and is missing some. Found here are around 12,000 clones, about nine tenths of them singletons; the top ten hold around a fifth. The sample is drawn from a study of long-term antiretroviral therapy in people with HIV. Germline lookup yields CDR1 SQVTM and CDR2 ANQGSEA. V was pared by 7 bases and J by 1 base, with 4 bases of the junction left unmatched. The CDR3 is 13 residues long. Findings of the study overall: The range of CDR3 lengths in HIV repertoires proved narrower than that found in controls. Pre-ART expanded TRB clones stayed dominant throughout, though often decreasing after ART.

This TCR derives from a woman aged 40 to 49 with HIV. Specimen: unsorted PBMCs, collected 2.1 years after starting antiretroviral therapy. The rearrangement uses TRBV29-1 and TRBJ1-5; 7 bases fit TRBD1. The CDR3 sequence is CSGSTGSNQPQHF. In DNA, the CDR3 is TGCAGCGGGTCGACAGGGAGCAATCAGCCCCAGCATTTT.